Listed here is a single T cell receptor beta chain. The CDR3 covers 13 residues. Trimming took 6 bases from V and 0 from J, leaving 8 bases between them. CDR1 and CDR2 (germline): SGHVS, FQNEAQ. The method was immunoSEQ multiplex PCR; TCRdb's version includes in-frame clones alone and lacks a portion of them. This table has a few hundred thousand clones, 88% appearing once. The sample belongs to a study of blood T cell repertoires in COVID-19. Sample: peripheral blood. The clonotype originates from a man between 60 and 75 years old who had recovered from COVID-19. The rearrangement uses TRBV7-8 and TRBJ1-1; D ambiguous. The CDR3, as DNA: TGTGCCAGCAGTCGTGAGCTGAACACTGAAGCTTTCTTT. This encodes CASSRELNTEAFF.